This T cell receptor (beta chain) was captured in a study of cytomegalovirus exposure and HLA in healthy donors. Turning to this clone: Its antigen remains unidentified.

The PCR was carried out with 60 Vbeta primers and 13 Jbeta primers. The table came from immunoSEQ multiplex PCR; TCRdb's copy has only in-frame clones and leaves some out. Seen here are 180,000 or so clones, approximately 80% observed once, and the top ten hold 2.5% to 3%. The CDR3 contains 17 residues. CDR1 is MNHEY and CDR2 is SMNVEV in the germline V gene (reference sequence). The V end was cut by 3 bases, the J end by 2 bases, with 20 bases between. Study outcomes and limitations: Most CMV-associated TCR beta chains appeared HLA-restricted in a later analysis. Some TCR beta chains (around 180 of them) were listed as cytomegalovirus-associated.

This receptor was taken from a female donor in good health and CMV-seronegative. The sample consisted of PBMCs. The chain employs TRBV27 and TRBJ2-7; weak D call: TRBD2 (6 bases). In DNA, the CDR3 is TGTGCCAGCAGTTTCGGACTTACTCCGGGACTCACCTACGAGCAGTACTTC. This translates into CASSFGLTPGLTYEQYF.